One sample yielded the 9 T cell receptor beta chains listed below, sequenced in a study of response to subunit inactivated influenza vaccine. TCRdb re-derived calls from the RT-PCR reads in MiXCR, one entry per CDR3 protein. This table has 600,000 to 700,000 distinct CDR3 sequences, approximately 14% appearing once. The source was PBMCs from blood, collected 14 to 15 days before vaccination. All receptors derive from a man aged 50 or older who received an inactivated influenza vaccine.

The CDR3, as DNA: TGTGCCAGCAGCCATGGCGTCGAGCAGTACTTC. It specifies CASSHGVEQYF. The chain carries TRBV4-2 and TRBJ2-7; unclear D gene. The ends were cut back, 3 bases at V and 6 bases at J, with 6 bases in the middle. The CDR3 contains 11 residues. Germline V CDR1 and CDR2: LGHNA, YNFKEQ.

The V and J genes are TRBV7-2 and TRBJ2-2, with D possibly TRBD2 on 6 matching bases. Per germline, CDR1 SGHTA and CDR2 FQGNSA. V gave up 2 bases and J gave up 6 bases, with 13 bases separating them. The CDR3 is 15 amino acids. The CDR3 protein is CASSLRTSRPGELFF. The CDR3 nucleotides read TGTGCCAGCAGCTTAAGAACTAGCCGGCCCGGGGAGCTGTTTTTT.

This clonotype was detected many times. The chain is built from TRBV15 and TRBJ2-1, with 8 bases aligning to TRBD2. This CDR3 contains 15 residues. In germline, CDR1 is LNHNV, CDR2 YYDKDF (reference sequence). With V trimmed by 3 bases and J by 8 bases, 9 bases remained unmatched. The DNA for the CDR3 is TGTGCCACCAGCAGGGAGAGCGGGAGAAAGGATGAGCAGTTCTTC. Translating it yields CATSRESGRKDEQFF.

This clonotype occurred a few times. The rearrangement joins TRBV2 to TRBJ2-7, with TRBD1 matching over 8 bases. CDR3 length: 14 amino acids. The germline CDR1 and CDR2 sequences are SNHLY and FYNNEI. The V segment lost 5 bases and the J segment 4 bases; nucleotides outside the gene matches: 7. CDR3 DNA: TGTGCCAGCAGTTTACAGGGGGGACTTTACGAGCAGTACTTC. It specifies CASSLQGGLYEQYF.

This clonotype was observed a handful of times. The chain links TRBV12-3 or TRBV12-4 to TRBJ1-5; a possible D gene is TRBD1 (6 bases). V was pared by 6 bases and J by 15 bases, with 18 bases between. The CDR3 totals 12 residues. This CDR3 is CASRRGSRVLHF. CDR3 coding DNA: TGTGCCAGCAGAAGGGGGTCGAGAGTCTTGCATTTT.

V gene TRBV2 combines with J gene TRBJ2-7; TRBD1 or TRBD2 may be the D gene (5 bases each). With 5 bases removed from V and 5 bases from J, the gap between germline ends came to 16 bases. Germline values: CDR1 SNHLY, CDR2 FYNNEI. This CDR3 has 14 amino acids. The CDR3 DNA reads TGTGCCAGCAGTCCGGTCTTACGGGACCACGAGCAGTACTTC. Residues: CASSPVLRDHEQYF.

This clonotype came up many times. The chain joins TRBV7-2 to TRBJ1-4, with unresolved D. Between the trimmed V and J ends, which lost 5 bases and 0 bases, there was a span of 7 bases. The CDR3 runs 14 residues. Germline CDR1 is SGHTA and CDR2 is FQGNSA. The CDR3 region is CASSPDTTNEKLFF. The CDR3 region has the DNA TGTGCCAGCAGCCCAGATACAACTAATGAAAAACTGTTTTTT.

The chain employs TRBV5-1 and TRBJ1-1, with D possibly matching TRBD1 (5 bases). Per germline, CDR1 SGHRS and CDR2 YFSETQ. V was cut by 1 base and J by 3 bases, with 13 bases left in between. The CDR3 contains 15 residues. CDR3 sequence reads: CASSLPAAGDTEAFF. The DNA for the CDR3 is TGCGCCAGCAGCTTGCCAGCCGCGGGGGACACTGAAGCTTTCTTT.

This clonotype was recorded many times. The chain combines TRBV12-3 or TRBV12-4 with TRBJ1-6; weak D call: TRBD1 (5 bases). The CDR3 runs to 14 residues. V shed 2 bases and J shed 6 bases, with 8 bases lying between them. The CDR3 nucleotides read TGTGCCAGCAGTTTAAGACAGTCTAATTCACCCCTCCACTTT. Amino acid sequence: CASSLRQSNSPLHF.